Following are 10 T cell receptor beta chains from one sample sequenced in a study of glioma-infiltrating T cells after dendritic cell vaccination. The assay was immunoSEQ multiplex PCR, and TCRdb's table has in-frame clones only and misses some. The sample lists under 100,000 clones, 70% to 90% occurring once. The sequencing here drew on blood, taken before dendritic cell vaccination. These receptors all come from a human donor with glioblastoma.

The chain has TRBV7-2 and TRBJ2-1, with a possible D match to TRBD1 (5 bases). The germline V gene encodes CDR1 SGHTA and CDR2 FQGNSA. The CDR3 loop spans 12 amino acids. Between the trimmed V and J ends, which lost 5 bases and 7 bases, there was a span of 9 bases. CDR3 nucleotides: TGTGCCAGCAGCAGGGGTGGGAATGAGCAGTTCTTC. Translated, it gives CASSRGGNEQFF.

V and J are TRBV2 and TRBJ2-7, with a tentative D call TRBD1 (6 bases). This CDR3 has 14 residues. V was shortened by 4 bases and J by 2 bases, with 12 bases between the two germline ends. Germline V gives CDR1 SNHLY, CDR2 FYNNEI. The CDR3 sequence: CASSGGTRAYEQYF. The CDR3 DNA is TGTGCCAGCAGTGGGGGGACACGGGCCTACGAGCAGTACTTC.

V is TRBV5-1 and J is TRBJ2-1, with 11 positions matching TRBD2. The CDR3 sequence is 16 residues long. The V gene end was trimmed by 0 bases and the J gene end by 8 bases; junction bases not matched to a gene: 7. CDR1 SGHRS and CDR2 YFSETQ come from the germline V gene. The CDR3 bases are TGCGCCAGCAGCTTGGCCCTAGCGGGGGGCGGGGATGAGCAGTTCTTC. It specifies CASSLALAGGGDEQFF.

The V and J genes are TRBV18 and TRBJ2-5, with a tentative D call TRBD1 (6 bases). The CDR3 consists of 13 residues. Trimming pared 6 bases from V and 5 bases from J, leaving 13 bases between. Per germline, CDR1 KGHSH and CDR2 LQKENI. The CDR3 loop is CASSLDSFETQYF. The CDR3 bases are TGTGCCAGCTCCCTGGACAGCTTTGAGACCCAGTACTTC.

This chain connects TRBV15 to TRBJ2-7; 9 bases agree with TRBD1. The CDR3 length is 15 residues. The V gene's germline CDR1 is LNHNV and CDR2 YYDKDF (reference sequence). V lost 4 bases to trimming and J lost 4 bases; unmatched junction nucleotides: 8. Written as DNA, the CDR3 is TGTGCCACCAGCAACCGGGACAGGGCTCCGTACGAGCAGTACTTC. Amino acid sequence: CATSNRDRAPYEQYF.

The rearrangement links TRBV10-3 to TRBJ1-1; 9 bases are shared with TRBD1. The CDR3 extends over 12 amino acids. V shed 11 bases, J shed 3 bases, and the junction held 4 bases outside the gene matches. The germline CDR1 and CDR2 sequences are ENHRY and SYGVKD. This chain's CDR3 is CAVRDRDTEAFF. The CDR3 nucleotides read TGTGCCGTCCGGGACAGGGACACTGAAGCTTTCTTT.

The chain couples TRBV13 to TRBJ1-4; TRBD1 agrees at 10 bases. Germline CDR1 is PRHDT and CDR2 is FYEKMQ (reference sequence). V lost 5 bases to trimming and J lost 6 bases; unmatched junction nucleotides: 6. The CDR3 spans 15 residues. In nucleotides, the CDR3 is TGTGCCAGCAGCCTTGGGGGACAGGGGTATGAAAAACTGTTTTTT. Protein: CASSLGGQGYEKLFF.

The rearrangement links TRBV6-7 to TRBJ2-5; 8 bases match TRBD1. TRBV6-7 is an ORF, with its function uncertain. The CDR3 is 15 amino acids. With 2 bases clipped from V and 5 bases from J, the junction kept 7 bases outside the gene matches. The CDR3 here is CASSYPQGVGETQYF. In DNA, the CDR3 is TGTGCCAGCAGTTACCCACAGGGGGTAGGGGAGACCCAGTACTTC.

This clone was seen once. V is TRBV5-4 and J is TRBJ1-2; 7 nucleotides align to TRBD1. This CDR3 contains 13 residues. CDR1 and CDR2 from the germline V gene are SGHNT and YYREEE (reference sequence). Unmatched junction bases numbered 1, after V lost 2 bases and J lost 3 bases. The DNA of the CDR3 is TGTGCCAGCAGCTTAGGACAGGACTATGGCTACACCTTC. Its translation is CASSLGQDYGYTF.

This clone was seen a single time. The V call is TRBV7-3, the J call TRBJ2-3; 11 positions match TRBD2. Germline lookup yields CDR1 SGHTA and CDR2 FQGTGA. This CDR3 spans 19 amino acids. The trim removed 4 bases at V and 9 bases at J, leaving 21 bases unmatched. The chain's CDR3 is CASSSTRLPGTSGPYTQYF. In DNA form, the CDR3 reads TGTGCCAGCAGCTCAACCCGACTACCCGGGACTAGCGGACCTTACACGCAGTATTTT.